This T cell receptor beta chain was observed in a study of blood T cells in healthy people across ages (dated by TCRdb to between 2014 and 2017). Context from the whole study: In model experiments, roughly one uniquely barcoded TCR beta cDNA molecule per two T cells was captured by template switching. To track age-related changes in TCR beta repertoire diversity, the study relied on deep sequencing normalized with unique cDNA molecular identifiers. Four age groups were formed from the donors: young (average about 15 years), middle-aged (approximately 42), aged (about 62) and long-lived (82). To avoid experimental bias, donors of different ages were randomly spread across the sequencing lanes. For two donors (one aged 18 to 29 and one aged 80 or older), the study analyzed two additional independent replicas of 1 million unique cDNA reads from the same blood draw.

The study at large found these results: Observed TCR beta diversity per million T cells fell roughly linearly with age, and a significant reduction was already apparent by age around 40. There was a strong correlation between observed TCR beta diversity and the percentage of naive T cells measured by flow cytometry. Estimates of total diversity from one million sequenced T cells were regarded as lower bounds and underestimates. Because profiling used bulk unsorted PBMCs, naive and antigen-experienced compartments could not be compared conclusively. Compared with the aged group, the long-lived group had more naive CD4+ T cells, fewer expanded clones and increased TCR diversity, a pattern suggesting age selection. Donor CMV infection status was unknown, potentially confounding age-related changes in expanded clonotypes.

Systemically healthy Caucasian individuals from Russia, 35 to 40 in total and aged about 6 to 90 years, were included as donors. Approximately 10 milliliters of peripheral blood were collected from each donor into EDTA-treated Vacutainer tubes. Ficoll-Paque density-gradient centrifugation was used to isolate PBMCs, with at least 6.5 million obtained per sample. Trizol reagent was used to extract total RNA from PBMCs, with at least 5 micrograms per sample. Naive CD45RAhigh/CD27high T cell percentages were measured by flow cytometry on a PBMC aliquot from every donor. This clonotype was recorded many times. Its antigen specificity is not known. Base qualities are not at hand, and no much larger clone is one base apart. The CDR3 sequence holds 12 residues, the cysteine and phenylalanine included. CDR3 DNA is the only sequence kept; it has 36 bases, read in frame from the first base. CDR1 and CDR2, looked up from the germline V gene (reference sequence), are SEHNR and FQNEAQ. At the junction V is shortened by 1 base and J by 6 bases, with 7 bases in between.

The method was 5' RACE. A second PCR of roughly 6 to 11 cycles was performed with a sample-barcoded 5' primer and a J-beta primer mix. A unique molecular identifier was introduced onto each TCR beta cDNA molecule by a template-switch 5' adaptor carrying 12 random nucleotides. Each sample yielded at least 3 million CDR3-containing paired-end reads. First-strand cDNA was synthesized from all RNA with the Mint cDNA synthesis kit, primed by a TRBC-specific oligonucleotide. All cDNA was treated with uracil-DNA glycosylase and then went through a first 18-cycle PCR with the universal primers M1SS and BC2_uni_R. Turning to the authors' computational methods: Normalization of each sample was performed by random selection of 1 million high-quality reads, each carrying a distinct molecular identifier. Reads sharing molecular identifiers were discarded rather than binned into consensus sequences. CDR3 identification, clonotype clustering and error correction used MiTCR with a Q25 quality threshold and the strictest error-elimination algorithm. A nonparametric unseen species model with Euler transformation was used to estimate lower-bound total TCR beta diversity. The raw public reads went through TCRdb reprocessing: fastp at Q25, MiXCR clone calling, in-frame beta chains kept. Each CDR3 protein gets just one entry, which takes the most common genes and DNA from the rows behind it. In this record, the V and J calls reflect TCRdb's handling and not the investigators' own analysis. This sample is represented by 1.8 million or so distinct CDR3 sequences; about two fifths of them were singletons. The top ten hold roughly 23% of the sample.

In this chain, TRBV7-9 is recombined with TRBJ2-7; 6 matching bases give a weak D call of TRBD1. Sequenced material: blood. The TCR originated in a human donor in good health. The sequenced DNA: TGTGCCAGCAGCTTAGGGACAGCCGAGCAGTACTTC. Its coded protein is CASSLGTAEQYF. Extended through the reference TRBV7-9 and TRBJ2-7 proteins, this CDR3 yields the full variable domain: DTGVSQNPRHKITKRGQNVTFRCDPISEHNRLYWYRQTLGQGPEFLTYFQNEAQLEKSRLLSDRFSAERPKGSFSTLEIQRTEQGDSAMYLCASSLGTAEQYFGPGTRLTVT.